This entry is about one TCR beta chain. These data belong to a study of identical twins. V was clipped by 2 bases and J by 3 bases, with 15 bases between them. This CDR3 is built from 15 residues. Germline V lookup: CDR1 SGDLS, CDR2 YYNGEE. Every sampled donor was Caucasian and healthy. In TCRdb, the 5' RACE reads were re-called with MiXCR into one record per CDR3 protein. The sample holds hundreds of thousands of distinct CDR3 sequences, over 20% seen once. These data also formed part of another study, on T cells expressing NK-cell markers. That source reports: Roughly 1.0-7.0% of CD8+ T cells in over 5 donors belonged to dominant NKG2C+ clonotypes.

This receptor was obtained from a young woman in good health. The sample comprised PBMCs. The chain joins TRBV9 to TRBJ2-7; D is possibly TRBD2 (6 bases). The CDR3 protein is CASSVGGAGRYEQYF. CDR3 sequence (DNA): TGTGCCAGCAGCGTGGGAGGTGCGGGTCGCTACGAGCAGTACTTC.